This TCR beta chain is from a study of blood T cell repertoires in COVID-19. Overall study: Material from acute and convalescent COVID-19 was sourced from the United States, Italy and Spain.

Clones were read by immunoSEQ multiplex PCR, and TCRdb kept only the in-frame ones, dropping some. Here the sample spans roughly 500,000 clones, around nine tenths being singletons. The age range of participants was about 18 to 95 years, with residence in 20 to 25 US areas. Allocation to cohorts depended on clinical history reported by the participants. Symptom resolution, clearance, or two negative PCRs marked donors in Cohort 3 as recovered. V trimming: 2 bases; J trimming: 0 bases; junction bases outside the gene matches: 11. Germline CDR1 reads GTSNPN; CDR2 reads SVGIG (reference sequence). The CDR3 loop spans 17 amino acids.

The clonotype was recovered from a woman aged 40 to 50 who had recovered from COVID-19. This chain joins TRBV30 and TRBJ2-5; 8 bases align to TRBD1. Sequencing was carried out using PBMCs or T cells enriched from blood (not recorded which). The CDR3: CAWSPGQGRGYQETQYF. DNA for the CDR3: TGTGCCTGGAGTCCAGGACAGGGTCGCGGATACCAAGAGACCCAGTACTTC.